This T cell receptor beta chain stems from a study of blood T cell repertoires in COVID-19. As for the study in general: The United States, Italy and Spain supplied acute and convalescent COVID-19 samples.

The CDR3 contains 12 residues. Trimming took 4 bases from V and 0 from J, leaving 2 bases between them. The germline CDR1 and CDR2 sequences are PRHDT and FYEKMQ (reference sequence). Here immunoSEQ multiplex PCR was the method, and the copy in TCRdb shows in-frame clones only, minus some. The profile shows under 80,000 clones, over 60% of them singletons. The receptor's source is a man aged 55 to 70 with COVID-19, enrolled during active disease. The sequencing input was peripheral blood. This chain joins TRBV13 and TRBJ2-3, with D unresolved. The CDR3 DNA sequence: TGTGCCAGCAGCTCTAGCACAGATACGCAGTATTTT. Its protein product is CASSSSTDTQYF.